The clone carrying this TCR beta chain appeared many times. Its antigen is still unknown. Each cDNA molecule in the library carried unique molecular identifiers. Authors' processing steps: Counts of TCRs in each sample centred on a median of 95,638 and extended from around 24,000 to 710,000. TCRdb recomputed calls from the RACE reads with MiXCR, one row per CDR3 protein. These V and J calls are TCRdb output, not the study's own analysis. The sample contains about 45,000 distinct CDR3 sequences, approximately 4.5% of which appear only once. This sample was taken from a study of human T cells and chemical hapten exposure. Noted time point: healthy volunteer bleed at 2 weeks. Blood, whole and unfractionated, served as the source for total RNA extraction. The CDR3 is 14 amino acids. The V and J ends lost 5 bases and 4 bases, in that order; junction bases with no gene match: 7. Germline V gene data show CDR1 as SGHVS and CDR2 as FQNEAQ.

The study's findings and limits: Among TCRs, those above 1 in 1000 frequency were unaffected by DPC sensitization.

This chain connects TRBV7-8 to TRBJ1-1; 7 positions agree with TRBD1. Specimen: whole blood. The clonotype comes from a female donor in good health. Some clones in this sample may be carry-over from other donors' samples. The CDR3 coding sequence is TGTGCCAGCAGCCCCCAGGGGGGGTTCACTGAAGCTTTCTTT. The encoded protein is CASSPQGGFTEAFF.